Below are 4 T cell receptor beta chains sequenced from a single sample in a study of blood T cell repertoires in COVID-19. TCRdb's copy holds only in-frame clones and misses some; the assay was immunoSEQ multiplex PCR. The profile shows about 98,000 clones, approximately 81% of them singletons. Sequenced material: peripheral blood. The receptors come from a woman older than 75 with acute or convalescent COVID-19.

This rearrangement joins TRBV18 to TRBJ2-3; 13 nucleotides match TRBD2. The CDR3 sequence is 16 residues long. The germline V gene encodes CDR1 KGHSH and CDR2 LQKENI. V lost 5 bases, J lost 5 bases, and 7 bases stayed unmatched. The CDR3 DNA follows: TGTGCCAGCTCATCCGGACTAGCGGGGGCCGGAGATACGCAGTATTTT. It specifies CASSSGLAGAGDTQYF.

The chain uses TRBV11-2 and TRBJ1-2; D uncertain. Germline CDR1 is SGHAT and CDR2 is FQNNGV. This CDR3 is built from 12 residues. V was pared by 5 bases and J by 8 bases, with 12 bases between. The CDR3 sequence: CASSLQEAGYTF. As DNA, the CDR3 is TGTGCCAGCAGCCTCCAGGAGGCCGGCTACACCTTC.

The V call is TRBV6-5, the J call TRBJ1-6; TRBD1 is a possible D gene (6 bases). The CDR3 extends over 14 amino acids. Germline V CDR1 and CDR2: MNHEY, SVGAGI. V lost 9 bases and J 9 bases, leaving 18 bases between the germline ends. CDR3 protein: CASSSGVPSSPLHF. CDR3 coding DNA: TGTGCCAGTAGCTCAGGGGTACCCAGTTCACCCCTCCACTTT.

This chain links TRBV6-2 or TRBV6-3 with TRBJ2-5; D is unresolved. The V gene's germline CDR1 is MNHEY and CDR2 SVGEGT. V was pared by 0 bases and J by 7 bases, with 12 bases between. The CDR3 length is 14 residues. Here the CDR3 DNA reads TGTGCCAGCAGTTACTCCCCCTTTCCGGGGACCCAGTACTTC. It codes for CASSYSPFPGTQYF.